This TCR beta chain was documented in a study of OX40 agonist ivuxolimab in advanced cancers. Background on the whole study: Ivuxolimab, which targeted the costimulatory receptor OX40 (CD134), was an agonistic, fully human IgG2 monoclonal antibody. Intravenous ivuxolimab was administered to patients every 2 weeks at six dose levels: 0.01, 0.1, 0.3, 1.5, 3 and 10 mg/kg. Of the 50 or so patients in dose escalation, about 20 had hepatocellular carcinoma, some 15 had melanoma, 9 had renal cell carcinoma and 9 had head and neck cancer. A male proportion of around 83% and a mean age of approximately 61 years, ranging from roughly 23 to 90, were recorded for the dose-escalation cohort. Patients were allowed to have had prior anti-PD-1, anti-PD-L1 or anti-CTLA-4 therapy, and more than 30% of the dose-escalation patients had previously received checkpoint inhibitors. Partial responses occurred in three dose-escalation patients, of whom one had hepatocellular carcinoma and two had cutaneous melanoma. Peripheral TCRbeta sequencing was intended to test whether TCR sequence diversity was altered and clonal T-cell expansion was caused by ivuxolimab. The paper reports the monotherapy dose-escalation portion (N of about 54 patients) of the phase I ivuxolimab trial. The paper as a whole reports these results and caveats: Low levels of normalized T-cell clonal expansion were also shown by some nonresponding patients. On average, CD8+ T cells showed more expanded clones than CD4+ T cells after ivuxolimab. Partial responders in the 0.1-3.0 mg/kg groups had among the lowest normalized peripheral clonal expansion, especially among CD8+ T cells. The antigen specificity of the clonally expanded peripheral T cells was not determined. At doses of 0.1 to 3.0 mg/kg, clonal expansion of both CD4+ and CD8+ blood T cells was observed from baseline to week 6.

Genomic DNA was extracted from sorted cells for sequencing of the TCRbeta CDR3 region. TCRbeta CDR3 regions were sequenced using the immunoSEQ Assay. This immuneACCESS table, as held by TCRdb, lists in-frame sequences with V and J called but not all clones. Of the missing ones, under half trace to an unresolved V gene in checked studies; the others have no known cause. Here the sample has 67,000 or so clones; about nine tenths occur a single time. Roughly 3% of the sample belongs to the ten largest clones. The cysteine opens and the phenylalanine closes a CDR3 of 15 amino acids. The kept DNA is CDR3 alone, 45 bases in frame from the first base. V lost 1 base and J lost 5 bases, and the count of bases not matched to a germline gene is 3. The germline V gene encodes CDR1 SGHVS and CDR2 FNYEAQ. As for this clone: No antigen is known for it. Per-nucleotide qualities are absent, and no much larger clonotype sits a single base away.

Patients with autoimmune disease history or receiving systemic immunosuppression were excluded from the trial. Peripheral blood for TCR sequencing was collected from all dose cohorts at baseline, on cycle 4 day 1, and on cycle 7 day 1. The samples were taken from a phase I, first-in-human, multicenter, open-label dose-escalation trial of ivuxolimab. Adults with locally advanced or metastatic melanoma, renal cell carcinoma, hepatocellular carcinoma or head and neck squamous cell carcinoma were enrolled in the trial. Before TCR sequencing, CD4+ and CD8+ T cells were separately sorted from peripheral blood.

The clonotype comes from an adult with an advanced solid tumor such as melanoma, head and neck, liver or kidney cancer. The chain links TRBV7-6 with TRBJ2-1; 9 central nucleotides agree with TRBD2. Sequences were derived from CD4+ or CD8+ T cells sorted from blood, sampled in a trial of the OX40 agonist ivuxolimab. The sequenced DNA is TGTGCCAGCAGCTTAGGGGCTAGCGGGGACAATGAGCAGTTCTTC. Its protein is CASSLGASGDNEQFF.